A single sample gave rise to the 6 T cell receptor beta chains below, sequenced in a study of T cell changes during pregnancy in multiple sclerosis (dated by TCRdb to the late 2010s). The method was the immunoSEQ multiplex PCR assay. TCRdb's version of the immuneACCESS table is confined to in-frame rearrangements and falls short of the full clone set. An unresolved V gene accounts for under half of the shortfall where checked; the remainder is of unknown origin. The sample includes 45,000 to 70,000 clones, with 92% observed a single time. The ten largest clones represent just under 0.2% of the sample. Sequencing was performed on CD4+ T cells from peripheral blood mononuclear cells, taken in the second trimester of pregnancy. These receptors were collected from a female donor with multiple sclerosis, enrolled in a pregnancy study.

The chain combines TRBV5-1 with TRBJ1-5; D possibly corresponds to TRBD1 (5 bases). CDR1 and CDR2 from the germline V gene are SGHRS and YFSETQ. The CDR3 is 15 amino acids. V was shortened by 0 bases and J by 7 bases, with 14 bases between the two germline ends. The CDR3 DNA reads TGCGCCAGCAGCTTGGAGGCAGGGCGGAACCAGCCCCAGCATTTT. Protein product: CASSLEAGRNQPQHF. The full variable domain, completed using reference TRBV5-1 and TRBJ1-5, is KAGVTQTPRYLIKTRGQQVTLSCSPISGHRSVSWYQQTPGQGLQFLFEYFSETQRNKGNFPGRFSGRQFSNSRSEMNVSTLELGDSALYLCASSLEAGRNQPQHFGDGTRLSIL.

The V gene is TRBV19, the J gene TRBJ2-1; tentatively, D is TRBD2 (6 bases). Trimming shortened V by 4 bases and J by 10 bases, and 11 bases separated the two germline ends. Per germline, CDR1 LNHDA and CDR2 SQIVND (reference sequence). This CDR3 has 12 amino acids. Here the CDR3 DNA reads TGTGCCAGTAGTAAAAGACTAGACGAGCAGTTCTTC. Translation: CASSKRLDEQFF.

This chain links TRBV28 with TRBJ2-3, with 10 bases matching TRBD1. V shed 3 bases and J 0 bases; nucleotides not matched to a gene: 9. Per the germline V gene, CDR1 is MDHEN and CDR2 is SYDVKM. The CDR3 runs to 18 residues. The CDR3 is CASSFQGQGMFSTDTQYF. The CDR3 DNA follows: TGTGCCAGCAGTTTCCAGGGACAGGGGATGTTTAGCACAGATACGCAGTATTTT.

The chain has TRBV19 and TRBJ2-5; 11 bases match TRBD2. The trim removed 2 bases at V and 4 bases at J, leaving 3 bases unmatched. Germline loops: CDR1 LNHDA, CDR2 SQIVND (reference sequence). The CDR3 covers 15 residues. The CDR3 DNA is TGTGCCAGTAGTATACTAGCGGGAGGCCGAGAGACCCAGTACTTC. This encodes CASSILAGGRETQYF.

The CDR3 DNA follows: TGTGCCAGCAGCCTCGGACAGGTCATGAACTATGGCTACACCTTC. This codes for CASSLGQVMNYGYTF. This chain links TRBV5-6 with TRBJ1-2; 7 bases map to TRBD1. CDR1 SGHDT and CDR2 YYEEEE come from the germline V gene. With 4 bases clipped from V and 2 bases from J, the junction kept 8 bases outside the gene matches. This CDR3 comprises 15 residues.

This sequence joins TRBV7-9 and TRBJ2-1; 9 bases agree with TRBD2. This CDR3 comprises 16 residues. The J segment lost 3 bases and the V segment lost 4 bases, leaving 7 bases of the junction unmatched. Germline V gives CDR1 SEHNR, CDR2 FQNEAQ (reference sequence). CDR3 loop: CASSSPGLANYNEQFF. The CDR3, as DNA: TGTGCCAGCAGCTCACCCGGACTAGCGAACTACAATGAGCAGTTCTTC.